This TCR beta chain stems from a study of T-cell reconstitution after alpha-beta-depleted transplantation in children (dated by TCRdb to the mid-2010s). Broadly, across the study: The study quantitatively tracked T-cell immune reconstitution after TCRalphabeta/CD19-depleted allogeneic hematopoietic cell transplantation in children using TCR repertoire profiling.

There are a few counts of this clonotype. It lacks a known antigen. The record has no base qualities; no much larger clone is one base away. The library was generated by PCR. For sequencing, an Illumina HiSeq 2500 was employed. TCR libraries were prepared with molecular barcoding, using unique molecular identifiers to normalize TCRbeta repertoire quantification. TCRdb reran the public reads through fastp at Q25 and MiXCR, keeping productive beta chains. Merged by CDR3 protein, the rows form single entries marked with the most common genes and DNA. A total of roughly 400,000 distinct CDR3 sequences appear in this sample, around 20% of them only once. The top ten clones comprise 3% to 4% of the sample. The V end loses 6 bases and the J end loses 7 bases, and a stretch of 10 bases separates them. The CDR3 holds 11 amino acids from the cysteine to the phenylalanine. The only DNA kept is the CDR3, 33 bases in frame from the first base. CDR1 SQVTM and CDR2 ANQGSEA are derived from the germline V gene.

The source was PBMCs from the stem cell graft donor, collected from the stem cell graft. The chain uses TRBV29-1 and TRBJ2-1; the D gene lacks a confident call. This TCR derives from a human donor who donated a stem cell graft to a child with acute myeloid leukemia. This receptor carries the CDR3 CSVDTTNEQFF. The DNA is TGCAGCGTGGATACTACAAATGAGCAGTTCTTC.